This TCR beta chain derives from a study of blood T cell repertoires in COVID-19. TCRdb's table, derived via immunoSEQ multiplex PCR, lists solely in-frame clones and lacks some. The sample yields over 100,000 clones, approximately 86% seen once. The sequence was obtained from a woman aged 45 to 65 with COVID-19, enrolled during active disease. Sequenced material: peripheral blood.

CDR3 amino acids: CASRQGNNQPQHF. DNA of the CDR3: TGTGCCAGCAGACAGGGTAACAATCAGCCCCAGCATTTT. The chain has TRBV6-5 and TRBJ1-5; tentative D call: TRBD1 (6 bases). Germline lookup yields CDR1 MNHEY and CDR2 SVGAGI. This CDR3 contains 13 residues. Trimming shortened V by 6 bases and J by 3 bases, and 9 bases separated the two germline ends.